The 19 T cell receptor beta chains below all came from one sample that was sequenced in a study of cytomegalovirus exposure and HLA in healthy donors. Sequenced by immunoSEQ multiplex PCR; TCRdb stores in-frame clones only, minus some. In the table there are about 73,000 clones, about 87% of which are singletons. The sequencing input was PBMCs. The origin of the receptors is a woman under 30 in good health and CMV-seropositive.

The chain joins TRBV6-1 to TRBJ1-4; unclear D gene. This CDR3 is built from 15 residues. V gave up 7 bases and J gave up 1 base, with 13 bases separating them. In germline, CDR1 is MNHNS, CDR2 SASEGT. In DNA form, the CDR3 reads TGTGCCAGCACCCGGTTCCGGGGAACTAATGAAAAACTGTTTTTT. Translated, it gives CASTRFRGTNEKLFF.

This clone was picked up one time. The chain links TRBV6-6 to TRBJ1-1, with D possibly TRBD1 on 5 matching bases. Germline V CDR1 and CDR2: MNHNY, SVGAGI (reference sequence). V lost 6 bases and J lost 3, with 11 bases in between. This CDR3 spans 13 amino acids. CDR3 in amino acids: CASSQQGYTEAFF. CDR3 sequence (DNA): TGTGCCAGCAGCCAGCAGGGTTACACTGAAGCTTTCTTT.

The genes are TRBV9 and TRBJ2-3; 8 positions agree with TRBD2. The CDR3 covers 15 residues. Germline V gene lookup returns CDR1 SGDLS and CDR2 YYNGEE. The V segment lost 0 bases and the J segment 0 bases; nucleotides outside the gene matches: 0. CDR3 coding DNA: TGTGCCAGCAGCGTAGGCGGGGGGAGCACAGATACGCAGTATTTT. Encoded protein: CASSVGGGSTDTQYF. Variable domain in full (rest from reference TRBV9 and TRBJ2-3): DSGVTQTPKHLITATGQRVTLRCSPRSGDLSVYWYQQSLDQGLQFLIQYYNGEERAKGNILERFSAQQFPDLHSELNLSSLELGDSALYFCASSVGGGSTDTQYFGPGTRLTVL.

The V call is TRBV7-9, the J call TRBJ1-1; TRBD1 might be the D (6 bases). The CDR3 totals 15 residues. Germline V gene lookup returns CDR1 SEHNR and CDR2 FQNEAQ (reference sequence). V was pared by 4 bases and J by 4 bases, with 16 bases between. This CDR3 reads CASSSQGVGGTEAFF. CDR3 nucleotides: TGTGCCAGCAGCTCGCAGGGCGTAGGGGGCACTGAAGCTTTCTTT. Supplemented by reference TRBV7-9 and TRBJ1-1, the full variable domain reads DTGVSQNPRHKITKRGQNVTFRCDPISEHNRLYWYRQTLGQGPEFLTYFQNEAQLEKSRLLSDRFSAERPKGSFSTLEIQRTEQGDSAMYLCASSSQGVGGTEAFFGQGTRLTVV.

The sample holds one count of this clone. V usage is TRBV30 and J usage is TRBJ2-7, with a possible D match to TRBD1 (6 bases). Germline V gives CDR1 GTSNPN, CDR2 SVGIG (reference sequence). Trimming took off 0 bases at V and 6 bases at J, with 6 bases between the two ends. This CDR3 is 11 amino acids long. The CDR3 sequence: CAWSVGGEQYF. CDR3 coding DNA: TGTGCCTGGAGTGTAGGGGGCGAGCAGTACTTC.

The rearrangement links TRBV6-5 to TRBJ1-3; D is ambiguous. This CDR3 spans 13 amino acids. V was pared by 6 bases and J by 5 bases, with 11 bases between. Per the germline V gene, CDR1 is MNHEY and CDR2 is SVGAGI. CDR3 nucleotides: TGTGCCAGCAGAGCCGGAGGACGAAACACCATATATTTT. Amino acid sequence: CASRAGGRNTIYF.

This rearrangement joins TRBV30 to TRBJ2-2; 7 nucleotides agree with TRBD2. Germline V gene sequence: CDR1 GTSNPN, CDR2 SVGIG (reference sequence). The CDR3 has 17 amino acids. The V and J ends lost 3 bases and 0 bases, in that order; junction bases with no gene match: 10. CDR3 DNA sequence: TGTGCCTGGAGCGTCCATCTAGCGGCCACGAACACCGGGGAGCTGTTTTTT. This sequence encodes CAWSVHLAATNTGELFF. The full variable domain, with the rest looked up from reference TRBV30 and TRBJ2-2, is SQTIHQWPATLVQPVGSPLSLECTVEGTSNPNLYWYRQAAGRGLQLLFYSVGIGQISSEVPQNLSASRPQDRQFILSSKKLLLSDSGFYLCAWSVHLAATNTGELFFGEGSRLTVL.

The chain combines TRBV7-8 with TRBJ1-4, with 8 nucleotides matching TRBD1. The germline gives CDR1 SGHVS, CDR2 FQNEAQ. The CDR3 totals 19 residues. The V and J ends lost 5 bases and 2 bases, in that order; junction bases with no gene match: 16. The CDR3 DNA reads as TGTGCCAGCAGCCCCAGAAACTCCAGGGGGCGCATGACTAATGAAAAACTGTTTTTT. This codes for CASSPRNSRGRMTNEKLFF.

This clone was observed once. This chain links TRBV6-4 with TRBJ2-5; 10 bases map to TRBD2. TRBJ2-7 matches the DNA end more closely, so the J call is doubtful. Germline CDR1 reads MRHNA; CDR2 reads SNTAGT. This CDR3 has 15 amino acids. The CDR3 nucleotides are TGTGCCAGCAGTGAAGATGCTAGCGGGAGTTTCGAGCAGTACTTC. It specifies CASSEDASGSFEQYF.

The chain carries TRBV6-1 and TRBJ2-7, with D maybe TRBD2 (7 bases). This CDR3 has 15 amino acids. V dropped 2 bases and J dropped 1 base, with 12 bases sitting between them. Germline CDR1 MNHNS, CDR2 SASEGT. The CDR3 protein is CASSEQGGASYEQYF. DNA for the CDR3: TGTGCCAGCAGTGAACAAGGGGGGGCATCCTACGAGCAGTACTTC.

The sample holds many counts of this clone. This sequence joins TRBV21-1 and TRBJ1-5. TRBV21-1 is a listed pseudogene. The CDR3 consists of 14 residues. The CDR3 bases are TGTGCCAGCAGCAATAGCGCGAGCAATCAGCCCCAGCATTTT. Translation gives CASSNSASNQPQHF.

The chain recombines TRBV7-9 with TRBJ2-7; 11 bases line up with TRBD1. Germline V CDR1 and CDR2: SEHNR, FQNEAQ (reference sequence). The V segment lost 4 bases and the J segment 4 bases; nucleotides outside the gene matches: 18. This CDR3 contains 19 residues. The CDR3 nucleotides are TGTGCCAGCAGCTCAACCGCCCGGGACCGGGACAGGGGGATTTACGAGCAGTACTTC. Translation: CASSSTARDRDRGIYEQYF.

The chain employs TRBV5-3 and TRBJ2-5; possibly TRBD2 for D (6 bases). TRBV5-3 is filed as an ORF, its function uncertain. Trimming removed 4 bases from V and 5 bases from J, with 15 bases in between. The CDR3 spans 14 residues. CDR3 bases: TGTGCCAGAAGCCACCGACTAGATCGCGAGACCCAGTACTTC. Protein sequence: CARSHRLDRETQYF.

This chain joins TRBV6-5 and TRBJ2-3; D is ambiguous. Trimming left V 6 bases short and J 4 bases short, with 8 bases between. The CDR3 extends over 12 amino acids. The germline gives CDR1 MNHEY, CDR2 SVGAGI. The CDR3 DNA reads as TGTGCCAGCAGAAACCAGGCAGATACGCAGTATTTT. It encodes CASRNQADTQYF.

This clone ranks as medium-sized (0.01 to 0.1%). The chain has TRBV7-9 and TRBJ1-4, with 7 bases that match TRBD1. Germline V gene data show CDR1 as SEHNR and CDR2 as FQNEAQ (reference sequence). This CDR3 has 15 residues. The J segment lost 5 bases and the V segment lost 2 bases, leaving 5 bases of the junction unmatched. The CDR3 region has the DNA TGTGCCAGCAGCTTATCGGACAGGTTGAATGAAAAACTGTTTTTT. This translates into CASSLSDRLNEKLFF.

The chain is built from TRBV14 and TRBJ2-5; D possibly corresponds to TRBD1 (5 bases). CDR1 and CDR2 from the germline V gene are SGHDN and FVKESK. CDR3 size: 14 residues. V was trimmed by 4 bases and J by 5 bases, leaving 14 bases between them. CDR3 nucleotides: TGTGCCAGCAGCCCAGGACAACTTTGGGAGACCCAGTACTTC. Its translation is CASSPGQLWETQYF. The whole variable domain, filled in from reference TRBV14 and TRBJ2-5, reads EAGVTQFPSHSVIEKGQTVTLRCDPISGHDNLYWYRRVMGKEIKFLLHFVKESKQDESGMPNNRFLAERTGGTYSTLKVQPAELEDSGVYFCASSPGQLWETQYFGPGTRLLVL.

The CDR3 DNA sequence: TGCGCCAGCAGGGCCGAGCGGATCTACAATGAGCAGTTCTTC. Translation gives CASRAERIYNEQFF. The chain recombines TRBV23-1 with TRBJ2-1; perhaps TRBD2 as D (5 bases). TRBV23-1 is an open reading frame, and its role is uncertain. Trimming left V 6 bases short and J 3 bases short, with 12 bases between. The CDR3 covers 14 residues.

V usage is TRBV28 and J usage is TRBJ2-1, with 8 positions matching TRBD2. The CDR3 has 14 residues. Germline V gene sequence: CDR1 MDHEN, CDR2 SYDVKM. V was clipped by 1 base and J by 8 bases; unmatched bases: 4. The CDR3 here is CASSLSTSADEQFF. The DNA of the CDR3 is TGTGCCAGCAGTTTATCGACTAGCGCTGATGAGCAGTTCTTC.

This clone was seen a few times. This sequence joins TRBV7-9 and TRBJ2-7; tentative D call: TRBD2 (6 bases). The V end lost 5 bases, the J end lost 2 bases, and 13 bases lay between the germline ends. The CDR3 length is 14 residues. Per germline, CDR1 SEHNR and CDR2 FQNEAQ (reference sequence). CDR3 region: CASSGAGGPYEQYF. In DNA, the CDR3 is TGTGCCAGCAGCGGAGCGGGCGGACCCTACGAGCAGTACTTC.